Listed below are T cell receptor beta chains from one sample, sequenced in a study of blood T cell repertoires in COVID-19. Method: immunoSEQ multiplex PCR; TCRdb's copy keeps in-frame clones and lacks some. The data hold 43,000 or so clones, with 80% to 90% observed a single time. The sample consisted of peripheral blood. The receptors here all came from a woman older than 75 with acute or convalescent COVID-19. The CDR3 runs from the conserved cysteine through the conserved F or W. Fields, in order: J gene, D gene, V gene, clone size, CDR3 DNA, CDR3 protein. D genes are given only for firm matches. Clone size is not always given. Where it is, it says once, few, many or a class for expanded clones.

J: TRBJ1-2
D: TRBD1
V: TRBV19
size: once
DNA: TGTGCCAGTAGTATAGGAACAGGGGATGGCTACACCTTC
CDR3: CASSIGTGDGYTF

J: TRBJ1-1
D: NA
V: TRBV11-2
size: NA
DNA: TGTGCCAGCAGCTTAGTCCAAGGGGTCGGGGCTTTCTTT
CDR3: CASSLVQGVGAFF

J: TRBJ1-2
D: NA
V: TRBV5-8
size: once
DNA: TGTGCCAGCAGCTTGCTGGGAGGCTATGGCTACACCTTC
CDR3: CASSLLGGYGYTF

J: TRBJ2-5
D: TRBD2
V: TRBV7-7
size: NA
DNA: TGTGCTAGCAGCTTCGGACTAGCGGGGGGATATAAGACCCAGTACTTC
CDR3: CASSFGLAGGYKTQYF

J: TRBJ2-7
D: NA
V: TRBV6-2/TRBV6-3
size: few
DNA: TGTGCCAGCAGTTTACGGGACACGTCCTACGAGCAGTACTTC
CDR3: CASSLRDTSYEQYF

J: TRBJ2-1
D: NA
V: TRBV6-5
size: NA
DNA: TGTGCCAGCAGACTCAGGGTGTTGTCCTACAATGAGCAGTTCTTC
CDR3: CASRLRVLSYNEQFF

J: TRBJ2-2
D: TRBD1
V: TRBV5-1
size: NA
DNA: TGCGCCAGCAGGCATAACTGGCGTCGGGACAGGAACACCGGGGAGCTGTTTTTT
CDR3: CASRHNWRRDRNTGELFF

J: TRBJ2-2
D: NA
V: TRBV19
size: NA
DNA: TGTGCCAGTAGTATAGGGCCTCTCCTTACCGGGGAGCTGTTTTTT
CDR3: CASSIGPLLTGELFF

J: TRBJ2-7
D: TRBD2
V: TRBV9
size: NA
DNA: TGTGCCAGCAGCGTAGACGGGGGGAGCTCCTACGAGCAGTACTTC
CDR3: CASSVDGGSSYEQYF

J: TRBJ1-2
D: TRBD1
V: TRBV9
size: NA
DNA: TGTGCCAGCAGGGGGACAGGGGACGTTCACACCTATGGCTACACCTTC
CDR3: CASRGTGDVHTYGYTF

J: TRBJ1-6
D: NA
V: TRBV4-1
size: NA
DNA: TGCGCCAGCAGCCAAGGCTATACTACAGGGACTAATTCACCCCTCCACTTT
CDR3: CASSQGYTTGTNSPLHF